Listed below are T cell receptor beta chains from one sample, sequenced in a study of quantifying T cell responses using KT2 cells. TCRdb fed the UMI-ligation and nested PCR reads into MiXCR, producing one record per CDR3 protein. The sample has around 50,000 distinct CDR3 sequences; roughly 11% are singletons. Sequences were obtained from PBMCs spiked with cells of the T cell clone KT2. The receptors were gathered from a human donor. CDR3s include the opening cysteine and the closing phenylalanine or tryptophan. Fields, in order: V gene, clone size, CDR3 protein. Some rows have no size entry. The others give once, few or many, or a class for an expanded clone.

V: TRBV7-8; size: many; CDR3: CASSLKGMTTNEKLFF
V: TRBV12-3/TRBV12-4; size: many; CDR3: CASSLDYYEQYF
V: TRBV30; size: -; CDR3: CATREGNEQFF
V: TRBV4-1; size: -; CDR3: CASSSSGRARSYNEQFF
V: TRBV6-1; size: few; CDR3: CATDGQVAFF
V: TRBV3-1; size: -; CDR3: CASSQGRRSGYTF
V: TRBV24-1; size: few; CDR3: CATSETSGSVYEQYF
V: TRBV6-5; size: many; CDR3: CASSSHRGWEETQYF
V: TRBV27; size: many; CDR3: CASSLLGRGEKLFF
V: TRBV12-3/TRBV12-4; size: -; CDR3: CASTWDPIREAGAFF
V: TRBV6-5; size: many; CDR3: CASSYSRAGAYNEQFF
V: TRBV5-1; size: many; CDR3: CASSLGLAARLASTDTQYF
V: TRBV20-1; size: few; CDR3: CSASSSGENTEAFF
V: TRBV5-5; size: -; CDR3: CASRDGTGIKFDYGYTF
V: TRBV12-3/TRBV12-4; size: few; CDR3: CASRWAKEKLFF
V: TRBV30; size: -; CDR3: CAWSPTSGGIHNEQFF
V: TRBV3-1; size: -; CDR3: CASSQDDSSSYEQYF
V: TRBV3-1; size: -; CDR3: CASSHQGQTNTEAFF
V: TRBV29-1; size: few; CDR3: CSVERGGNTEAFF
V: TRBV20-1; size: -; CDR3: CSLQGFMNTEAFF
V: TRBV5-1; size: few; CDR3: CATTPGGKNTEAFF
V: TRBV24-1; size: -; CDR3: CATGDYTDTQYF
V: TRBV2; size: -; CDR3: CASSGVGGYTF
V: TRBV6-1; size: many; CDR3: CASSRTGTRADQPQHF
V: TRBV6-5; size: -; CDR3: CASSQDTPYEQYF
V: TRBV10-1; size: many; CDR3: CASIPHRDRVWPYEQYF
V: TRBV7-2; size: few; CDR3: CASTRSAWYRNYGYTF
V: TRBV4-2; size: many; CDR3: CASSQDNRPNYEQYF
V: TRBV5-5; size: few; CDR3: CASSGLGDSPGFKNIQYF
V: TRBV6-6; size: few; CDR3: CASSSSSGNTIYF
V: TRBV6-2/TRBV6-3; size: -; CDR3: CASAKEGVPPYEQYF
V: TRBV28; size: few; CDR3: CASSLVSSNRREQFF
V: TRBV6-5; size: -; CDR3: CASSYSGTANTEAFF
V: TRBV7-2; size: few; CDR3: CASSQTGTGVYEQYF
V: TRBV5-4; size: -; CDR3: CASSTDGLAGWGEQFF
V: TRBV12-2; size: many; CDR3: CASRDEGGVGNQPQHF
V: TRBV19; size: -; CDR3: CATQYGGGPYNEQFF
V: TRBV7-8; size: few; CDR3: CASSRATAPDTQYF
V: TRBV9; size: few; CDR3: CASSVSDRTYEQYF
V: TRBV18; size: -; CDR3: CASSATIRQETQYF